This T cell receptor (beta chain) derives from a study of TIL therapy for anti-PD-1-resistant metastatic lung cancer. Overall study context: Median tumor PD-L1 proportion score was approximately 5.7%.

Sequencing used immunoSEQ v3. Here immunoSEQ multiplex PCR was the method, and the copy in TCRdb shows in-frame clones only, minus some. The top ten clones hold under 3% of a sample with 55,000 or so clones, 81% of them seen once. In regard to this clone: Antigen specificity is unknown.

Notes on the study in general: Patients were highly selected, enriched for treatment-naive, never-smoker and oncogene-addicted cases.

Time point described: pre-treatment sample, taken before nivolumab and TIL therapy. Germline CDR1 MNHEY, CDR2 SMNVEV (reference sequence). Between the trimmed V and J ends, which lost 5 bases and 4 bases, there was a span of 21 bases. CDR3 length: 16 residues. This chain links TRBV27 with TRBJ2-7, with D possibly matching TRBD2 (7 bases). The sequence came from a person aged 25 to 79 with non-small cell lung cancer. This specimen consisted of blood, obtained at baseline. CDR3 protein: CASSLRGGGGTYEQYF. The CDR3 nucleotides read TGTGCCAGCAGTCTCCGGGGAGGGGGAGGTACTTACGAGCAGTACTTC.